This TCR beta chain originates from a study of T cells in Graves' hyperthyroidism and ophthalmopathy. RNA transcripts gave rise to amplified TCR beta CDR3 regions. HTBI primers drove first-round RT-PCR of the TCR CDR3. TCRdb independently ran MiXCR on the multiplex PCR reads; one entry per CDR3 protein. The profile shows some 600,000 distinct CDR3 sequences, about 15% of them singletons. In patients aged 18 to 65, hyperthyroidism was newly diagnosed, with duration under 2 months. The TCR was taken from a young woman with Graves' hyperthyroidism that later progressed to Graves' ophthalmopathy. Material: blood.

As DNA, the CDR3 is TGTGCCAGCAGCTTAGAGGAAACGAACACTGAAGCTTTCTTT. It translates to CASSLEETNTEAFF. This chain joins TRBV7-8 and TRBJ1-1; no definite D call. Trimming pared 1 base from V and 1 base from J, leaving 7 bases between. Germline CDR1 SGHVS, CDR2 FQNEAQ. The CDR3 runs 14 residues.